This TCR beta chain was documented in a study of tumor-infiltrating lymphocytes in primary liver carcinoma. To note about this clonotype: It is likely a read error, because the conserved phenylalanine at the end of the CDR3 is missing. The DNA is omitted, as the CDR3 cannot be located on it reliably, and the CDR3 follows TCRdb's listing.

The tissue used was unsorted bulk material of about 19-34 mg. RNA and DNA were co-extracted from it with the AllPrep DNA/RNA mini kit. A constant-region primer served to make TCR beta cDNA from about 0.45 ug total RNA. What produced the TCR beta libraries was three nested multiplex PCR rounds using slightly modified ARM-PCR. TCRdb re-called the multiplex PCR reads through MiXCR, storing one row per CDR3 protein. Among tens of thousands of distinct CDR3 sequences listed, 60% to 80% were seen once. The source is a man between 40 and 49 years old with primary liver carcinoma and hepatitis B virus infection. Sequenced material: tumor-adjacent normal liver tissue.

The CDR3 protein is CARTGLAGSYDQYS. V and J are TRBV21-1 and TRBJ2-7; no check of the table's D call, TRBD2, against the DNA was made. TRBV21-1 is marked as a pseudogene. The CDR3 is 14 amino acids in total, end residues counted.